This T cell receptor (beta chain) originates from a study of cytomegalovirus exposure and HLA in healthy donors (dated by TCRdb to the late 2010s). Background for the entire study: According to a later analysis, one platform produced both the 120 validation repertoires and the 730 or so repertoires of the first cohort. Along with the approximately 650-subject first cohort, a separate validation cohort of over a hundred different subjects was used. High-throughput TCR immunosequencing, statistical association of individual TCRs with disease status, and machine learning were combined to predict cytomegalovirus infection status. The aim of the study was to test whether cataloging public T cell receptors could identify signatures of past pathogen exposure. The full study reports these points: The validation cohort had no HLA typing available for a later analysis, so co-occurrence within that cohort was assessed over all 130 or so repertoires. The authors suggested that the approach could potentially be extended to other disease states and immunological phenotypes. A total of 164 TCR beta chains were listed by the study as associated with cytomegalovirus. A later analysis found that TCRs clustered in the first cohort also tended to co-occur in the 110 or so validation repertoires, with 94% of cluster scores above 0. A few of the identified cytomegalovirus-associated TCR beta chains were confirmed in vitro to be specific for cytomegalovirus antigens. Most TCR sequences were observed very rarely across donors, whereas some public TCRs were present in many individuals. In both the original and validation cohorts, the classifier was reported to diagnose cytomegalovirus status with high specificity and sensitivity.

With regard to this clone: Its antigen is still unknown. Base qualities were left out, and no much larger clone turns up one base away.

Receptor amplification or capture employed the immunoSEQ multiplex PCR assay. In the paper's pipeline: A statistical classification framework was built for diagnosing cytomegalovirus status from the catalog of TCR beta chain sequences. As stored in TCRdb, this immuneACCESS dataset retains in-frame rearrangements with V and J assigned. A fraction of the clones does not appear; measured against another copy, unresolved V genes explain less than half of the discrepancy, and the remainder lacks a known reason. Clone size and V and J calls were adopted from that table, with D and trimming inferred from the DNA. In all, the sample holds roughly 150,000 clones, and approximately 94% of those were seen once. In total, the top ten clones hold around 1.9% of the sample. The donors belonged to the validation cohort of about 120 subjects, which was separate from the roughly 700-subject first cohort. The germline V gene yields MGHRA for CDR1 and YSYEKL for CDR2. Trimming takes 1 base from V and 6 bases from J, and the germline ends sit 12 bases apart. The cysteine opens and the phenylalanine closes a CDR3 of 14 amino acids. Kept here is only the CDR3 DNA, which spans 42 bases and is read in frame from base 1.

The sequenced material came from PBMCs. This clonotype was obtained from a man aged 18 to 29 in good health and CMV-seropositive. The chain was built from TRBV4-1 and TRBJ1-2; no D gene call is confident. For the CDR3, the sequence is CASSQVGGLDGYTF. In nucleotides, the sequence is TGCGCCAGCAGCCAAGTGGGAGGGTTGGATGGCTACACCTTC.